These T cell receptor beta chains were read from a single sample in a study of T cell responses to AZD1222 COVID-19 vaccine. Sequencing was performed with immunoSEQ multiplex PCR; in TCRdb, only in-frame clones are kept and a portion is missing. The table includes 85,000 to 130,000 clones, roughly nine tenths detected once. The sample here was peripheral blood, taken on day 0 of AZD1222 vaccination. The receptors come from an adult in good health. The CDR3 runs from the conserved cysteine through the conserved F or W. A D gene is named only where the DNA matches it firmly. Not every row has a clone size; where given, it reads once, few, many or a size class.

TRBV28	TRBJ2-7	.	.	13	TGTGCCAGCAGTATACAGGGTGCCTACGAGCAGTACTTC	CASSIQGAYEQYF
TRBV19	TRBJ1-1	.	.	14	TGTGCCAGTAGTATTCCCCAGAGCGGGCCTGAAGCTTTCTTT	CASSIPQSGPEAFF
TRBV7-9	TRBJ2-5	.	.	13	TGTGCCAGCAGCTCTTGGGGAGAAGAGACCCAGTACTTC	CASSSWGEETQYF
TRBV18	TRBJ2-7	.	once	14	TGTGCCAGCTCACTCCGCGGACAGCTCTACGAGCAGTACTTC	CASSLRGQLYEQYF
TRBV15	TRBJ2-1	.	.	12	TGTGCCACCAGCAGAGATTATACCGGGCAGTTCTTC	CATSRDYTGQFF
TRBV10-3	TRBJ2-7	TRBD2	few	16	TGTGCCATCAGCCCAGGACTAGCGGGAGGAACCTACGAGCAGTACTTC	CAISPGLAGGTYEQYF
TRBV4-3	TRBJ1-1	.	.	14	TGCGCCAGCAGCCAAGGTGGAGTTTTAAACGAAGCTTTCTTT	CASSQGGVLNEAFF
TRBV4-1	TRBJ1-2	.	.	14	TGCGCCAGCAGCCAAGATCGGGCAGGCTATGGCTACACCTTC	CASSQDRAGYGYTF
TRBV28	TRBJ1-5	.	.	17	TGTGCCAGCAGTTTATTACAGCGATTACTAAGCAATCAGCCCCAGCATTTT	CASSLLQRLLSNQPQHF
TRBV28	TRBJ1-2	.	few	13	TGTGCCAGCAGCTTGGGCAGTAACTATGGCTACACCTTC	CASSLGSNYGYTF